The clone carrying this TCR beta chain was counted many times. This record belongs to a study of early T cells in non-severe SARS-CoV-2 infection. V shed 0 bases and J 4 bases; nucleotides not matched to a gene: 18. CDR3 length equals 20 residues. The germline V gene encodes CDR1 DFQATT and CDR2 SNEGSKA (reference sequence). TCRdb redid the calling of the 5' RACE reads with MiXCR, one entry per CDR3 protein. The sample carries about 110,000 distinct CDR3 sequences, roughly an eighth recorded once. This receptor was identified in an adult who was a healthcare worker with PCR-confirmed SARS-CoV-2 infection or an uninfected control (not recorded which). Specimen: whole blood, collected at baseline. The chain links TRBV20-1 to TRBJ2-3; 11 positions match TRBD2. CDR3 nucleotide sequence: TGCAGTGCTAGAGATGAGGCGCGGGCTAGCGGGGGGTTCAGTTCAGATACGCAGTATTTT. This gives the protein CSARDEARASGGFSSDTQYF.